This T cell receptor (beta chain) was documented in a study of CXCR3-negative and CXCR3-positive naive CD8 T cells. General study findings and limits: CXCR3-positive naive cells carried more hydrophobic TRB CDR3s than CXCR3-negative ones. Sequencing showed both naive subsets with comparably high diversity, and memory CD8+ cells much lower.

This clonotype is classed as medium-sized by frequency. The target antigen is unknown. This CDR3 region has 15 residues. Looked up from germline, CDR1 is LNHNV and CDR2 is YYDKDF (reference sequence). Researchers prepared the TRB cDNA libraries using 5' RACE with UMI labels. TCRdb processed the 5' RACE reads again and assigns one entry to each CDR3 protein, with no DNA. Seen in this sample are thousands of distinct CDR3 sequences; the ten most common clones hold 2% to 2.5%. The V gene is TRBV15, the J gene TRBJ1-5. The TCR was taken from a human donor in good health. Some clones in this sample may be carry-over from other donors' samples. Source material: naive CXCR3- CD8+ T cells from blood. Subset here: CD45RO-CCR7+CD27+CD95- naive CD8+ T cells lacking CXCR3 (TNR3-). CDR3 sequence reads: CATSRLSVSNQPQHF. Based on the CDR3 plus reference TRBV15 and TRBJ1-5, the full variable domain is DAMVIQNPRYQVTQFGKPVTLSCSQTLNHNVMYWYQQKSSQAPKLLFHYYDKDFNNEADTPDNFQSRRPNTSFCFLDIRSPGLGDTAMYLCATSRLSVSNQPQHFGDGTRLSIL.